Here is one TCR beta chain with its context. In this sample, this clonotype turned up a few times. The antigen this receptor binds is unknown. A read error is possible here, since a much larger clone lies one base away. This record comes from a study of tumor and adjacent non-tumor tissue in lung cancer (dated by TCRdb to 2016 to 2018). About the study as a whole: The cohort included 12 adenocarcinoma, a couple of squamous cell carcinoma and 1 small cell lung cancer patients. The roughly 15 patients were aged roughly 30 to 80 years, included around 10 men and 5 women, and had TNM stage I to III disease. Sequencing produced around 130,000,000 productive TCRbeta reads in total, an average of about 4.2 million reads per sample. Bulk TCRbeta repertoires were compared between lung tumor tissue and matched distant non-tumor lung tissue obtained from fewer than 18 lung cancer patients. TCRbeta CDR3 sequencing was performed on under 35 paired specimens, with one tumor sample and one normal lung sample collected per patient. General study outcomes and caveats: Because peripheral blood was not sequenced, blood TCRbeta repertoires in the lung cancer patients of the study were not examined. Neither the sequencing platform nor unique molecular identifiers are mentioned in the methods. Only 15 or so patients were included in the cohort, and the need for larger samples and more detailed clinical data was noted by the authors. TCR diversity was significantly higher in younger patients, and higher tumor TCR diversity was associated with shorter overall and disease-free survival. Significantly higher TCR diversity (inverse Simpson) was observed in tumor tissue than in normal lung tissue (around 450 vs 150, P = 0.0075, Mann-Whitney U test). The top 100 clones made up a significantly larger cumulative share of the repertoire in normal lung than in tumor tissue.

The receptor library was made with multiplex PCR. TCRdb records Illumina HiSeq 2500 as the sequencer. TCRbeta libraries were built by three rounds of nested PCR using primers (Table S4), following protocols modified from ARM-PCR. Before sequencing, PCR products in the 200-500 bp range were cut out of the gel and cleaned up using the QIAquick gel extraction kit. Regarding the original processing steps: Reads were cleaned using Trimmomatic, were merged into complete CDR3 sequences using FLASH, and were assigned to V(D)J germline segments using MiTCR. VDJtools was used to compute clonal diversity as the inverse Simpson's index. In-frame sequences lacking a premature stop codon were counted as productive reads. The raw public data were reprocessed by TCRdb itself: fastp quality trimming at Q25, MiXCR clonotype calling, in-frame beta chains only. Every entry covers one CDR3 protein and lists the most common genes and DNA from its rows. V and J calls and clone size were set by TCRdb, not the authors. In this sample the table shows 130,000 or so distinct CDR3 sequences, 66% of which occur a single time. 9.5% to 15% of the sample is taken by the ten largest.

Bulk unsorted tissue served as the source for RNA extraction, and RNA quality was assessed using a NanoDrop ND-1000 and an Agilent 2100. Donors were newly diagnosed lung cancer patients admitted for thoracic surgery in China between August and November 2014, without prior chemotherapy. Anyone who had undergone radiotherapy or chemotherapy before, or who had another cancer at the same time, was left out of the study. Surgical tissue pieces of roughly 1-2 cm3 were preserved in RNAlater solution and stored at -80 °C until use. The receptor was isolated from a man younger than 45 with non-small cell lung cancer. The sequencing sample was made of lung tumor tissue.

The CDR3 loop reads CSARPSETVSSYEQYF. The DNA is TGCAGTGCTAGACCTTCCGAGACAGTGAGCTCCTACGAGCAGTACTTC. The chain is assembled from TRBV20-1 and TRBJ2-7; the D region possibly corresponds to TRBD1 (5 bases align). The V and J ends are trimmed by 2 bases and 0 bases, leaving 17 bases between them. The CDR3 starts with the cysteine, ends with the phenylalanine, and has 16 residues. The retained sequence is limited to the CDR3, 48 bases, with the frame set at the first base. CDR1 and CDR2, per the germline V gene (reference sequence), are DFQATT and SNEGSKA.